This paragraph reports one T cell receptor beta chain. This specimen comes from a study of blood T cell repertoires in COVID-19. Germline V gene lookup returns CDR1 MDHEN and CDR2 SYDVKM. CDR3 length: 14 residues. V dropped 3 bases and J dropped 6 bases, with 11 bases sitting between them. Using immunoSEQ multiplex PCR, the repertoire was profiled, and TCRdb retains in-frame clones only, with some absent. The sample includes about 270,000 clones, 75% to 95% of them seen just once. What was sequenced was PBMCs or T cells enriched from blood (not recorded which). The TCR sequence derives from a man between 35 and 55 years old who had been exposed to COVID-19. The chain employs TRBV28 and TRBJ1-4; D is uncertain. CDR3 residues: CASSFNGLYEKLFF. The DNA of the CDR3 is TGTGCCAGCAGTTTTAATGGACTATATGAAAAACTGTTTTTT.